The source of this TCR beta chain is a study of blood T cell repertoires in COVID-19. This CDR3 is 13 amino acids long. Here immunoSEQ multiplex PCR was the method, and the copy in TCRdb shows in-frame clones only, minus some. The table shows fewer than 30,000 clones, with roughly 80% occurring only once. The clonotype originates from a human donor in a cohort sampled during active COVID-19. The rearrangement uses TRBV21-1 and TRBJ2-5; the table's TRBD2 call for D was not verified on the DNA. TRBV21-1 is described as a pseudogene. The sample was peripheral blood. This CDR3 reads CASSMGLRRAQYF. Here the CDR3 DNA reads TGTGCCAGCAGCATGGGATTGCGGCGGGCCCAGTACTTC.